What follows are 5 T cell receptor beta chains derived from one specimen sequenced in a study of tumor-infiltrating lymphocytes in primary liver carcinoma. The input was approximately 0.45 ug total RNA; TCR beta cDNA was made from it with a constant-region primer. Three nested multiplex PCR rounds of slightly modified ARM-PCR generated TCR beta libraries. Two initial PCR rounds of about 11 cycles each paired TRBV1-TRBV30 forward primers with a C-beta reverse primer. TCRdb fed the multiplex PCR reads into MiXCR, producing one record per CDR3 protein. In the table there are tens of thousands of distinct CDR3 sequences, 55% to 85% of which are singletons. Bulk tissue was left unsorted, and RNA and DNA were co-extracted from 20-30 mg of it. Input material: liver tumor tissue from sampling region 1. The subset here: tumor region T1, superior pole. These receptors were taken from a man aged 35-49 years with primary liver carcinoma and hepatitis B virus infection.

For this clonotype: One junction end disagrees with the germline gene, perhaps due to a read error. The chain uses TRBV29-1 and TRBJ2-3; D may be TRBD1 (5 bases). The germline gives CDR1 SQVTM, CDR2 ANQGSEA. The CDR3 runs to 13 residues. The CDR3 here is CNVEGQGPDTQYF. CDR3 sequence (DNA): TGCAACGTTGAAGGTCAGGGCCCGGATACGCAGTATTTT.

This clonotype was seen only once. Just one base apart from a much larger clone, this may be a read error. The rearrangement uses TRBV7-9 and TRBJ2-2; tentative D call: TRBD1 (5 bases). CDR3 size: 14 residues. V was clipped by 4 bases and J by 4 bases, with 10 bases between them. CDR1 is SEHNR and CDR2 is FQNEAQ in the germline V gene (reference sequence). CDR3 protein: CASSSVTVTGELFF. Here the CDR3 DNA reads TGTGCCAGCAGCTCCGTGACAGTCACCGGGGAGCTGTTTTTT.

This clonotype was seen at least ten times. V usage is TRBV12-3 or TRBV12-4 and J usage is TRBJ2-1; 7 bases fit TRBD2. J gave up 10 bases and V 1 base, and 4 bases lay outside the gene matches. CDR3 length: 13 residues. The CDR3 is CASSLGGGTEQFF. DNA for the CDR3: TGTGCCAGCAGTTTAGGGGGGGGAACGGAGCAGTTCTTC.

A note on this clonotype: One junction end does not reproduce the germline sequence, and a read error may be involved. The J gene is TRBJ2-1, the V gene TRBV18; 11 bases are shared with TRBD2. The germline CDR1 and CDR2 sequences are KGHSH and LQKENI. The CDR3 covers 17 residues. The CDR3 loop reads CAISPTTSGVSYNEQLF. CDR3 in DNA: TGTGCCATCTCACCTACGACTAGCGGGGTTTCCTACAATGAGCAGTTATTC. Full variable domain (outside the CDR3, taken from reference TRBV18 and TRBJ2-1): NAGVMQNPRHLVRRRGQEARLRCSPMKGHSHVYWYRQLPEEGLKFMVYLQKENIIDESGMPKERFSAEFPKEGPSILRIQQVVRGDSAAYFCAISPTTSGVSYNEQLFGPGTRLTVL.

This chain joins TRBV9 and TRBJ1-5, with D uncertain. This CDR3 has 13 residues. The V and J ends lost 3 bases and 4 bases respectively, with 8 bases between them. The germline V gene encodes CDR1 SGDLS and CDR2 YYNGEE. The CDR3 sequence: CASSADGNQPQHF. The CDR3 DNA follows: TGTGCCAGCAGCGCTGACGGGAATCAGCCCCAGCATTTT.